This TCR beta chain was captured in a study of glioma-infiltrating T cells after dendritic cell vaccination. Study-wide findings and caveats: Only a small number of patients had complete blood and tumor samples. Higher TCR clonality did not directly relate to longer survival.

Germline CDR1 reads SGHTA; CDR2 reads FQGNSA. V was shortened by 5 bases and J by 3 bases, with 10 bases between the two germline ends. The CDR3 consists of 13 residues. With regard to this clone: Its target is not known.

Sequencing was performed with immunoSEQ multiplex PCR; in TCRdb, only in-frame clones are kept and a portion is missing. The sample records roughly 80,000 clones, 87% being singletons. Time point defined: after dendritic cell vaccination, including at tumor progression/relapse. Isocitrate dehydrogenase mutation was absent in all glioblastoma patients. V is TRBV7-2 and J is TRBJ1-2; the D gene is possibly TRBD1 (5 bases). Sequenced material: blood, taken after dendritic cell vaccination. The origin of this receptor is a human donor with glioblastoma. CDR3 sequence: CASSPGHYYGYTF. DNA of the CDR3: TGTGCCAGCAGCCCAGGACATTACTATGGCTACACCTTC.